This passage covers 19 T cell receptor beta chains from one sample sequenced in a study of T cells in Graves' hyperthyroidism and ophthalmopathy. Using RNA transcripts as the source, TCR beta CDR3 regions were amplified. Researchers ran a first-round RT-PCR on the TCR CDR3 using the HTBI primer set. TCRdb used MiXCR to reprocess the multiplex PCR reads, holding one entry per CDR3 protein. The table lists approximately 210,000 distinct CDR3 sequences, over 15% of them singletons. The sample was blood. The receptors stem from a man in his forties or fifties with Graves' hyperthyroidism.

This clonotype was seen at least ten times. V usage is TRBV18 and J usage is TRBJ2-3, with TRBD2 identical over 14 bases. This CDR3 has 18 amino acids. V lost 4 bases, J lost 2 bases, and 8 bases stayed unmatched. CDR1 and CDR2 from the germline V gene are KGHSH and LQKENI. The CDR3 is CASSLTGTSGSNTDTQYF. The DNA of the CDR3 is TGTGCCAGCTCACTAACCGGGACTAGCGGGAGCAACACAGATACGCAGTATTTT.

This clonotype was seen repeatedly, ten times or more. CDR3 DNA sequence: TGTGCCACCAGCAGAGGGGACAGAAACACTGAAGCTTTCTTT. It codes for CATSRGDRNTEAFF. The J gene is TRBJ1-1, the V gene TRBV15, with 7 bases aligning to TRBD1. CDR1 is LNHNV, CDR2 YYDKDF, per germline (reference sequence). V gave up 1 base and J gave up 2 bases; unmatched junction bases: 1. The CDR3 totals 14 residues.

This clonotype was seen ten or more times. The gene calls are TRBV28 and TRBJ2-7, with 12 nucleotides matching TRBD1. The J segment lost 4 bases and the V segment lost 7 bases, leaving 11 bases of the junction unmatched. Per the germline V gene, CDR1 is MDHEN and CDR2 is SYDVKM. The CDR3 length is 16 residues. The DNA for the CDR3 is TGTGCCAGCACCTACCGGGACAGGGGGCCTGAGTACGAGCAGTACTTC. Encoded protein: CASTYRDRGPEYEQYF.

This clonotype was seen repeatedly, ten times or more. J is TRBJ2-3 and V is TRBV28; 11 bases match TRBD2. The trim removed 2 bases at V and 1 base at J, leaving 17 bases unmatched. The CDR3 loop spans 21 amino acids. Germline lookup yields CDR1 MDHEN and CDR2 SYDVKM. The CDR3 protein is CASSLPSTSGSPGLGTDTQYF. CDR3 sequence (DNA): TGTGCCAGCAGTTTACCCTCCACTAGCGGGAGCCCCGGGTTAGGCACAGATACGCAGTATTTT.

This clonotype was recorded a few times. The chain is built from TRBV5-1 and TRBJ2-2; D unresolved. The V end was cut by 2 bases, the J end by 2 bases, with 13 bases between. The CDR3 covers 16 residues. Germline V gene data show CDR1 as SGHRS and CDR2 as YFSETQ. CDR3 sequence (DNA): TGCGCCAGCAGCTTTTGGCCGGACCTCAACACCGGGGAGCTGTTTTTT. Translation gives CASSFWPDLNTGELFF.

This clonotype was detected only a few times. The DNA of the CDR3 is TGCAGTGCTAGAGATAGCAGAGTCACAGATACGCAGTATTTT. As protein: CSARDSRVTDTQYF. The V call is TRBV20-1, the J call TRBJ2-3, with D uncertain. Germline assignment: CDR1 DFQATT and CDR2 SNEGSKA (reference sequence). The CDR3 is made up of 14 amino acids. V was clipped by 0 bases and J by 2 bases, with 9 bases between them.

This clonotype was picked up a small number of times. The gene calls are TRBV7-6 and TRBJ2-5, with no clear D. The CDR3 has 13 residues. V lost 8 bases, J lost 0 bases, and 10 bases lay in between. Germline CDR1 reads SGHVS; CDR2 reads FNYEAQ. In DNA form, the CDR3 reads TGTGCCAGCGCCTCTTCCTACCAAGAGACCCAGTACTTC. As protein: CASASSYQETQYF.

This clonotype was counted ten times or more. This chain's CDR3 is CASRASGTNPYEQYF. The CDR3 DNA is TGTGCCAGCAGGGCGAGCGGGACTAATCCTTACGAGCAGTACTTC. V and J are TRBV11-2 and TRBJ2-7; TRBD2 matches at 7 bases. J was trimmed by 4 bases and V by 6 bases; bases with no gene match: 12. Germline CDR1 SGHAT, CDR2 FQNNGV. The length of the CDR3 is 15 residues.

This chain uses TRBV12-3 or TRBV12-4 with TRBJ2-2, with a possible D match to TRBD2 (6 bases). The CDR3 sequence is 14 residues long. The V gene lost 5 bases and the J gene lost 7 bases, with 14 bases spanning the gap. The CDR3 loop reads CASSRLISGGELFF. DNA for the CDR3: TGTGCCAGCAGTCGACTGATTAGCGGCGGGGAGCTGTTTTTT.

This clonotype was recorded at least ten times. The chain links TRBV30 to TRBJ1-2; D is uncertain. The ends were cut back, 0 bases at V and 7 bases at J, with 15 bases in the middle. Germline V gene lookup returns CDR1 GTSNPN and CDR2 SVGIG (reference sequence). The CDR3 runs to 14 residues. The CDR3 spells CAWSVYSLGSGYTF. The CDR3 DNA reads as TGTGCCTGGAGTGTATACTCCCTGGGGTCTGGCTACACCTTC.

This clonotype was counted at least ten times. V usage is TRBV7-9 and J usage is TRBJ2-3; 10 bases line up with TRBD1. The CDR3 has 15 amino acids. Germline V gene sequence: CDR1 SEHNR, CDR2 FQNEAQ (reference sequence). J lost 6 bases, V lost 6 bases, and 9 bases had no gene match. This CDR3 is CASSSDRGLHDTQYF. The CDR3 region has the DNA TGTGCCAGCAGTTCAGACAGGGGGCTCCACGATACGCAGTATTTT.

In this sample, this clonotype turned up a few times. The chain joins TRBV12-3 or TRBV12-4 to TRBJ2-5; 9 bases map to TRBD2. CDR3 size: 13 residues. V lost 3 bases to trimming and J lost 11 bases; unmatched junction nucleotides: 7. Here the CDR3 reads CASSLTAGGLQYF. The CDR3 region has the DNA TGTGCCAGCAGTTTGACAGCGGGAGGCCTTCAGTACTTC.

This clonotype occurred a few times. This CDR3 reads CASSQTGLVRHEQYF. CDR3 DNA sequence: TGCGCCAGCAGCCAAACGGGCCTTGTACGACACGAGCAGTACTTC. The V and J genes are TRBV4-1 and TRBJ2-7; D gene uncertain. The CDR3 loop spans 15 amino acids. V was trimmed by 2 bases and J by 5 bases, leaving 16 bases between them. Germline loops: CDR1 MGHRA, CDR2 YSYEKL.

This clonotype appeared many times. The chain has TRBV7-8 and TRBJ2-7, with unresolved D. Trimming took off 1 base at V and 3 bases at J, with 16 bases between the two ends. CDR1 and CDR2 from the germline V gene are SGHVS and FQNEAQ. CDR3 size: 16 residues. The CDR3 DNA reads TGTGCCAGCAGCTTAGAGGTTGGCACCCGCCTCTACGAGCAGTACTTC. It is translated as CASSLEVGTRLYEQYF. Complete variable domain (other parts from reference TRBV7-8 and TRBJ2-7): GAGVSQSPRYKVAKRGQDVALRCDPISGHVSLFWYQQALGQGPEFLTYFQNEAQLDKSGLPSDRFFAERPEGSVSTLKIQRTQQEDSAVYLCASSLEVGTRLYEQYFGPGTRLTVT.

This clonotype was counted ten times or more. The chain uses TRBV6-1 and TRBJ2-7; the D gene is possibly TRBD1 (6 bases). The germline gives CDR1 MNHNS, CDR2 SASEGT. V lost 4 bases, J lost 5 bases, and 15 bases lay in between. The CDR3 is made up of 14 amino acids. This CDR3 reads CASSAGTNLNEQYF. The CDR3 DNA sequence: TGTGCCAGCAGTGCCGGGACAAACCTTAACGAGCAGTACTTC.

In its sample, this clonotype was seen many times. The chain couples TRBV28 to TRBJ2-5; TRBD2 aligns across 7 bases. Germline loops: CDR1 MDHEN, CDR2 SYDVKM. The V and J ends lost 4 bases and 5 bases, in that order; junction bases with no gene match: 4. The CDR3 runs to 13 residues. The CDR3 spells CASSSSGRETQYF. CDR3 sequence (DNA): TGTGCCAGCAGTTCCTCCGGGAGGGAGACCCAGTACTTC.

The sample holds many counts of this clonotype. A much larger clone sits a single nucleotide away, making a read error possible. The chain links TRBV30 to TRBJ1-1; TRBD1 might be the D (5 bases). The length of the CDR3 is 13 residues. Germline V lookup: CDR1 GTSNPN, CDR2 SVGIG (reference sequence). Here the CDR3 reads CTWSVTGNTEAFF. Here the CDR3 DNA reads TGTACCTGGAGTGTTACAGGGAACACTGAAGCTTTCTTT.

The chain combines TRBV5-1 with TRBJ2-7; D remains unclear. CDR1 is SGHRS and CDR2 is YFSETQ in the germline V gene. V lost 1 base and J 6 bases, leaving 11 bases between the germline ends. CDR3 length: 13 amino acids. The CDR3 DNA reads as TGCGCCAGCAGCTTGCAAGTAACGGCCGAGCAGTACTTC. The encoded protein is CASSLQVTAEQYF.

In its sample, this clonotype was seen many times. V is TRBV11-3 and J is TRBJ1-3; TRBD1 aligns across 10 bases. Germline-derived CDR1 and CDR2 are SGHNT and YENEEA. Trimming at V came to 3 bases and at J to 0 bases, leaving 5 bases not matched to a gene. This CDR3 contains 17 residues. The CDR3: CASSLTGGPTSGNTIYF. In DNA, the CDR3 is TGTGCCAGCAGCTTGACAGGGGGCCCAACCTCTGGAAACACCATATATTTT.